This is a list of T cell receptor beta chains from one sample in a study of shared clonotypes between healthy human individuals. Sequencing was performed with immunoSEQ multiplex PCR; in TCRdb, only in-frame clones are kept and a portion is missing. The sample has roughly 2 million clones, about 94% seen once. The sample taken for sequencing was naive CD8+ T cells sorted from blood. The receptor source for this set is a man aged 18 to 29 in good health. The CDR3 runs from the conserved cysteine through the conserved F or W. The D gene is left open where the match is weak. Size values are once, few and many counts, or a class for expanded clones, and some rows have none.

v_call	d_call	j_call	clone_size	cdr3_nt	cdr3_aa
TRBV7-9	TRBD1	TRBJ2-1	-	TGTGCCAGCAGCTTAGCGACAGGGCCCAATGAGCAGTTCTTC	CASSLATGPNEQFF
TRBV28	-	TRBJ2-7	-	TGTGCCACCCAAACCCGTGACAGGCTTACCTACGAGCAGTACTTC	CATQTRDRLTYEQYF
TRBV27	-	TRBJ1-2	-	TGTGCCAGCAGTTTATCGAACAGTAACTATGGCTACACCTTC	CASSLSNSNYGYTF
TRBV4-1	-	TRBJ1-1	-	TGCGCCAGCAGCCAAGTCTTTCTGACGGCAAACACTGAAGCTTTCTTT	CASSQVFLTANTEAFF
TRBV4-3	-	TRBJ2-7	-	TGCGCCAGCAGCCAAACCACAGGGTCCACCTACGAGCAGTACTTC	CASSQTTGSTYEQYF
TRBV6-5	-	TRBJ2-7	-	TGTGCCAGCACCGACTGCAGCTCCTACGAGCAGTACTTC	CASTDCSSYEQYF
TRBV2	-	TRBJ2-2	-	TGTGCCAGCAGAAAATCTTCCGGGGAGCTGTTTTTT	CASRKSSGELFF
TRBV28	-	TRBJ2-7	once	TGTGCCAGCAGGGCCCGCGAGCAGTACTTC	CASRAREQYF
TRBV5-8	TRBD1	TRBJ1-6	-	TGTGCCAGCAGCTTGGGACAGGGGATTTCACCCCTCCACTTT	CASSLGQGISPLHF
TRBV6-1	TRBD1	TRBJ2-7	-	TGTGCCAGCAGTCAAAGGACAGGGGGCTACGAGCAGTACTTC	CASSQRTGGYEQYF
TRBV27	-	TRBJ1-5	-	TGTGCCAGCAGTTTCGGTAGTTCTCAGCCCCAGCATTTT	CASSFGSSQPQHF
TRBV5-4	-	TRBJ1-2	-	TGTGCCAGCAGCTTATGGTCAGTGACTTATGGCTACACCTTC	CASSLWSVTYGYTF
TRBV7-7	TRBD2	TRBJ2-7	-	TGTGCTAGCAGCGATTCCCTAGCGGGCTTCGACGAGCAGTACTTC	CASSDSLAGFDEQYF
TRBV15	TRBD2	TRBJ2-5	-	TGTGCCACCAGCAGAGAGGGGAGCGGGAGGAGAGAGACCCAGTACTTC	CATSREGSGRRETQYF
TRBV10-2	-	TRBJ1-6	-	TGCGCCAGCAGTGGACCCTACCTCCACTTT	CASSGPYLHF
TRBV7-9	-	TRBJ2-7	-	TGTGCCAGCAGCTCACAGGATTCCTACGAGCAGTACTTC	CASSSQDSYEQYF
TRBV11-2	-	TRBJ2-7	-	TGTGCCAGCAGCTTAATGTCGGGGATCTACGAGCAGTACTTC	CASSLMSGIYEQYF
TRBV5-6	-	TRBJ2-1	-	TGTGCCAGCAGCTGGGGGGACTGGAGCTCCTACAATGAGCAGTTCTTC	CASSWGDWSSYNEQFF
TRBV11-2	-	TRBJ2-3	-	TGTGCCAGCAGCCGGGTGGATACGCAGTATTTT	CASSRVDTQYF
TRBV29-1	TRBD2	TRBJ2-1	-	TGCAGCGTTGCAGGGACTAGCGGGAGGGGGTCCTACAATGAGCAGTTCTTC	CSVAGTSGRGSYNEQFF
TRBV10-1	-	TRBJ2-2	-	TGCGCCAGCAGTGATGGGGCCGCCGGGGAGCTGTTTTTT	CASSDGAAGELFF
TRBV7-8	-	TRBJ1-2	-	TGTGCCAGCAGCTTAGCGCTGACAAACTATGGCTACACCTTC	CASSLALTNYGYTF
TRBV28	-	TRBJ2-7	once	TGTGCCAGCCACAGTTTAGGGGGGGCGCACGAGCAGTACTTC	CASHSLGGAHEQYF
TRBV6-5	-	TRBJ2-7	once	TGTGCCAGCCTGCCGGGACCCGGTGGGTACGAGCAGTACTTC	CASLPGPGGYEQYF
TRBV7-9	TRBD1	TRBJ2-2	-	TGTGCCAGCAGCCCGGGGACAGGAATCTTAATGCCGACCGGGGAGCTGTTTTTT	CASSPGTGILMPTGELFF
TRBV7-9	-	TRBJ2-7	-	TGTGCCAGCAGCCCACCCCTTTTAGCGTTGAGCTCCTACGAGCAGTACTTC	CASSPPLLALSSYEQYF
TRBV14	-	TRBJ2-3	once	TGTGCCAGCAGCCAAGTAGTCGGAGCAGATACGCAGTATTTT	CASSQVVGADTQYF
TRBV5-4	-	TRBJ1-1	-	TGTGCCAGCAGCTTGGGGGCTGAAGCTTTCTTT	CASSLGAEAFF
TRBV30	-	TRBJ2-5	-	TGTGCCTGGAGTGTAGTGGGGCCGGAGACCCAGTACTTC	CAWSVVGPETQYF
TRBV6-5	-	TRBJ1-1	-	TGTGCCAGCAGAACACAGGTCGGGAACACTGAAGCTTTCTTT	CASRTQVGNTEAFF
TRBV27	TRBD1	TRBJ2-1	-	TGTGCCAGCGGCGGACAGGGTTCCTACAATGAGCAGTTCTTC	CASGGQGSYNEQFF
TRBV4-3	TRBD1	TRBJ1-1	-	TGCGCCAGCAGCCCCGGACAGGGGCCTGAAGCTTTCTTT	CASSPGQGPEAFF
TRBV6-1	-	TRBJ1-2	-	TGTGCCAGCAGTGAAGCTAGGTCTCACTATGGCTACACCTTC	CASSEARSHYGYTF
TRBV18	-	TRBJ2-7	-	TGTGCCAGCTCACAGGCTAGCGACTACTACGAGCAGTACTTC	CASSQASDYYEQYF
TRBV2	-	TRBJ1-6	-	TGTGCCAGCACCCAAAGGCAGGGTAGCTCCTATAATTCACCCCTCCACTTT	CASTQRQGSSYNSPLHF
TRBV7-9	-	TRBJ2-7	-	TGTGCCAGCAGCTCCTTCGGCCCCTACGAGCAGTACTTC	CASSSFGPYEQYF